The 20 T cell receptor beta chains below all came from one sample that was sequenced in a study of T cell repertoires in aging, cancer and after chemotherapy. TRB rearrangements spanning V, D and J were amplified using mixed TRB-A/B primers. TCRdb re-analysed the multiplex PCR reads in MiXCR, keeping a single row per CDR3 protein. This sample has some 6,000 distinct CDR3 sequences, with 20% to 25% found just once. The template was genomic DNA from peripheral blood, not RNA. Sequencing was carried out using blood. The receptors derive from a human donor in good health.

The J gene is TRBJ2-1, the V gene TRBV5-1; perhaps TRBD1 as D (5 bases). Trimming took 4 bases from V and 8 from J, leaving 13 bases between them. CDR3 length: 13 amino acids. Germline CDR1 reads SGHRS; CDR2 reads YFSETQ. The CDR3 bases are TGCGCCAGCAGCACCGGACAAGCCGATGAGCAGTTCTTC. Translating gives CASSTGQADEQFF.

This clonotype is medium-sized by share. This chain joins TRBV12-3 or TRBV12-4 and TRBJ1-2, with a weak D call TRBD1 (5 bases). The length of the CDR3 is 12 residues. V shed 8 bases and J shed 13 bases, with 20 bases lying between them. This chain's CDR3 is CASGFITGSSTF. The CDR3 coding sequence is TGTGCCAGCGGGTTCATAACAGGATCCAGCACCTTC.

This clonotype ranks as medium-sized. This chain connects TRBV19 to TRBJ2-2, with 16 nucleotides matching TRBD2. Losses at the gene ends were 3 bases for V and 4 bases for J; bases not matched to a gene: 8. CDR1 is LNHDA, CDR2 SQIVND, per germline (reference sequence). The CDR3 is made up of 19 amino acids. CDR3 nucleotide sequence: TGTGCCAGTAGTATGCAGGGACTAGCGGGGGGGCCGACCACCGGGGAGCTGTTTTTT. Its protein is CASSMQGLAGGPTTGELFF.

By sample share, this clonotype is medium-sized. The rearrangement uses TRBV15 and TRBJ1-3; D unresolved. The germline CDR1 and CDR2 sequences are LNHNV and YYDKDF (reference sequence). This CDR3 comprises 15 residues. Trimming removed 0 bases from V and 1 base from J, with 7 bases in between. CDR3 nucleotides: TGTGCCACCAGCAGAGATCCGCAGTCTGGAAACACCATATATTTT. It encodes CATSRDPQSGNTIYF.

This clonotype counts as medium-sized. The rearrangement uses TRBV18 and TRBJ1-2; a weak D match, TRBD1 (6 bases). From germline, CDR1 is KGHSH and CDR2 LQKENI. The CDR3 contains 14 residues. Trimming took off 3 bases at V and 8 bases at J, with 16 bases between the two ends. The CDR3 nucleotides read TGTGCCAGCTCACCGGTGACAGGCCGACTAGGCTACACCTTC. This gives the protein CASSPVTGRLGYTF.

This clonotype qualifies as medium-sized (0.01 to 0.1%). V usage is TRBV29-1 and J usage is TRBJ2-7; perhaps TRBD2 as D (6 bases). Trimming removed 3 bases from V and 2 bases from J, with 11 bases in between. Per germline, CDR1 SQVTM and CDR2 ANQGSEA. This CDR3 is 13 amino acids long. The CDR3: CSVETGVTYEQYF. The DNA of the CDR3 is TGCAGCGTTGAGACGGGGGTAACCTACGAGCAGTACTTC.

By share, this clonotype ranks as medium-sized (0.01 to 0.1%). The CDR3 bases are TGTGCCAGCAGTAGGGACAGCACTAACTATGGCTACACCTTC. It codes for CASSRDSTNYGYTF. The chain has TRBV6-6 and TRBJ1-2; 7 bases align to TRBD1. J was trimmed by 0 bases and V by 5 bases; bases with no gene match: 3. The CDR3 length is 14 residues. CDR1 and CDR2 from the germline V gene are MNHNY and SVGAGI (reference sequence).

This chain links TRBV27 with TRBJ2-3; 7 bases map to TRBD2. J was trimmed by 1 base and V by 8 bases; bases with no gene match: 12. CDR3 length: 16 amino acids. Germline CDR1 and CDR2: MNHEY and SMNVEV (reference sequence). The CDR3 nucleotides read TGTGCCAGCTCAAGGACCCTAGCGGAGGGCACAGATACGCAGTATTTT. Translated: CASSRTLAEGTDTQYF.

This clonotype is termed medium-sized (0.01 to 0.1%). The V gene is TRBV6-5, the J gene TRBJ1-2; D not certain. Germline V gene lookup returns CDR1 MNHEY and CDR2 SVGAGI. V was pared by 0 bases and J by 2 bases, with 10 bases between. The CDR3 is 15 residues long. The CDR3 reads CASSYSPYNNYGYTF. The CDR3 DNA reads TGTGCCAGCAGTTACTCTCCATACAACAACTATGGCTACACCTTC.

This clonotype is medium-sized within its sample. DNA for the CDR3: TGTGCCAGCAGCTTACGGTCTGATACGCAGTATTTT. Its protein is CASSLRSDTQYF. The V call is TRBV7-9, the J call TRBJ2-3; no reliable D call. This CDR3 is 12 amino acids long. Germline V gene data show CDR1 as SEHNR and CDR2 as FQNEAQ (reference sequence). V was cut by 2 bases and J by 6 bases, with 6 bases left in between.

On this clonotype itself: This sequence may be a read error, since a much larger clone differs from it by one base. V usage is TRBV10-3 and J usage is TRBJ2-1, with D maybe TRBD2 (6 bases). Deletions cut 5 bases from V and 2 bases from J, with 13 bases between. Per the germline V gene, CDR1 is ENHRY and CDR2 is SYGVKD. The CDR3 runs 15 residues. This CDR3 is CAISNSGTTYNEQFF. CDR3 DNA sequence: TGTGCCATCAGTAATAGCGGAACTACCTACAATGAGCAGTTCTTC.

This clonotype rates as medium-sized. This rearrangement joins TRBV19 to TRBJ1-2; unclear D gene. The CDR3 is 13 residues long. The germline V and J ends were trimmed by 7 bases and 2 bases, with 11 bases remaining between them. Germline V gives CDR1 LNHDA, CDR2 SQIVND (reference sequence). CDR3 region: CASKMQENYGYTF. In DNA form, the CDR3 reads TGTGCCAGTAAAATGCAGGAGAACTATGGCTACACCTTC.

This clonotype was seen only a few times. The CDR3 here is CSASGGAPWDTQYF. The CDR3 DNA is TGCAGTGCTAGTGGGGGAGCCCCGTGGGATACGCAGTATTTT. The J gene is TRBJ2-3, the V gene TRBV20-1; D is perhaps TRBD1 or TRBD2 (5 bases each). Trimming pared 3 bases from V and 6 bases from J, leaving 16 bases between. This CDR3 region has 14 residues. The germline V gene has CDR1 DFQATT and CDR2 SNEGSKA (reference sequence).

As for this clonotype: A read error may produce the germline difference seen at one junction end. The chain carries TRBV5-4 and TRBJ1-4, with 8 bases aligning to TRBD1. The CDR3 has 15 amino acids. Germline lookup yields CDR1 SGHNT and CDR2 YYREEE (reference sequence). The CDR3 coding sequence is TGTGCCAGCAGCCAACCGACAGGGGCTAATAAAAAACTGTTTTTT. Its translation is CASSQPTGANKKLFF.

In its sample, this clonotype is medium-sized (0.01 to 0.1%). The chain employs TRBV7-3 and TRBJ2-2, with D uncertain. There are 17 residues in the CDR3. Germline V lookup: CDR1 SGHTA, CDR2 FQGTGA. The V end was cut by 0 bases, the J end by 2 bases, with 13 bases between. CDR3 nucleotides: TGTGCCAGCAGCTTAACGTCGAACCCAGGAAACACCGGGGAGCTGTTTTTT. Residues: CASSLTSNPGNTGELFF.

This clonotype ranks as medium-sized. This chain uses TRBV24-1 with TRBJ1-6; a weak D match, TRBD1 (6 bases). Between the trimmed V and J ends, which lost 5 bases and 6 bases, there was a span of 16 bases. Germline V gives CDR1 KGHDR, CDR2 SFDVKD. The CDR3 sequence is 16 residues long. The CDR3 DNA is TGTGCCACCAGTGCCCGTCCCCCACAGGGTAATTCACCCCTCCACTTT. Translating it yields CATSARPPQGNSPLHF.

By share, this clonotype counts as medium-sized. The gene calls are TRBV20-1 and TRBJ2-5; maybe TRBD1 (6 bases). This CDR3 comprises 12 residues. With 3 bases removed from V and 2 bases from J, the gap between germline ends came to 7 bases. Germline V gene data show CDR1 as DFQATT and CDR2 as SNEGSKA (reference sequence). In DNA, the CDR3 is TGCAGTGCTAGGCAGGGGCAAGAGACCCAGTACTTC. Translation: CSARQGQETQYF.

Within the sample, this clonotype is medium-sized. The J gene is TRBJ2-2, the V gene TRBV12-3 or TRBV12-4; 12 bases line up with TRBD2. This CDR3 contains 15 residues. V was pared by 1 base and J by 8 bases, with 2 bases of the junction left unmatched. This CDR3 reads CASSLGLAGVGELFF. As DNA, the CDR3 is TGTGCCAGCAGTTTAGGACTAGCGGGAGTTGGGGAGCTGTTTTTT.

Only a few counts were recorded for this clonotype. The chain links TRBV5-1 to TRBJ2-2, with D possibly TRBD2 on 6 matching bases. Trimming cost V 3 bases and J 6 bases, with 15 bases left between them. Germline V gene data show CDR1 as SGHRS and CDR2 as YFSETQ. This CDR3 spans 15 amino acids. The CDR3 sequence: CASSSGPRGAGELFF. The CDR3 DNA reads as TGCGCCAGCAGCTCTGGGCCCCGCGGGGCCGGGGAGCTGTTTTTT.

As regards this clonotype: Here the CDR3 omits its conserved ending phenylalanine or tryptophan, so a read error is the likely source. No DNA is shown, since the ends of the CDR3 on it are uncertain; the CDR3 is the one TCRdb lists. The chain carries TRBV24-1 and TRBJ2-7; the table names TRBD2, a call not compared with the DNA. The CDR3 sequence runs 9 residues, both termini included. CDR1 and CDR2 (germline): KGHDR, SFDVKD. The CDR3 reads CATSDPLLG.